This is a list of T cell receptor beta chains from one sample in a study of T cell responses to AZD1222 COVID-19 vaccine. Some clones are missing from TCRdb's copy, which holds only in-frame ones; the method was immunoSEQ multiplex PCR. The table includes some 150,000 clones, roughly 90% detected once. The sequencing here drew on peripheral blood, taken 28 days after the second AZD1222 dose. Receptor source: an adult who received the AZD1222 COVID-19 vaccine. The CDR3 runs from the conserved cysteine through the conserved F or W. Fields, in order: J gene, V gene, D gene, clone size, CDR3 DNA, CDR3 protein. D genes are given only for firm matches. Clone size is not always given. Where it is, it says once, few, many or a class for expanded clones.

TRBJ1-1 | TRBV2 | . | . | TGTGCCAGCAGTGAACTTCGGAGGGGGGCGAACACTGAAGCTTTCTTT | CASSELRRGANTEAFF
TRBJ1-1 | TRBV7-9 | . | . | TGTGCCAGCAGCTTACAGACCACCTGGGGGACTGAAGCTTTCTTT | CASSLQTTWGTEAFF
TRBJ1-1 | TRBV6-5 | . | . | TGTGCCAGCTGTTGGGGGACTGAAGCTTTCTTT | CASCWGTEAFF
TRBJ2-2 | TRBV19 | TRBD2 | . | TGTGCCAGTAGTATAGGAGCGGGGGGGCCGACCGGGGAGCTGTTTTTT | CASSIGAGGPTGELFF
TRBJ1-6 | TRBV27 | . | once | TGTGCCAGCAGTTTGCTGGGCTTGGGGAGAAATTCACCCCTCCACTTT | CASSLLGLGRNSPLHF
TRBJ2-2 | TRBV6-5 | . | . | TGTGCCCTACAGGCAGACACCGGGGAGCTGTTTTTT | CALQADTGELFF
TRBJ1-2 | TRBV7-8 | . | . | TGTGCCAGCAGCTTAGCGGCGGGAAACTATGGCTACACCTTC | CASSLAAGNYGYTF
TRBJ2-1 | TRBV5-4 | TRBD1 | . | TGTGCCAGCAGCTTATCCCGACAGGGTGTTGGGCATGAGCAGTTCTTC | CASSLSRQGVGHEQFF
TRBJ1-3 | TRBV5-1 | . | . | TGCGCCAGCAGCTTGAGGGGAATTGGCGACACCATATATTTT | CASSLRGIGDTIYF
TRBJ2-1 | TRBV18 | TRBD1 | . | TGTGCCAGCTCACCATACGACAGGGAAGGGAATGAGCAGTTCTTC | CASSPYDREGNEQFF
TRBJ1-5 | TRBV6-1 | TRBD1 | . | TGTGCCAGCAGTGGACAGGGTGTTCAGCCCCAGCATTTT | CASSGQGVQPQHF
TRBJ1-5 | TRBV7-2 | TRBD1 | . | TGTGCCAGCACCCCCGGTCCGGGACAGGATCAGCCCCAGCATTTT | CASTPGPGQDQPQHF
TRBJ1-1 | TRBV7-9 | . | . | TGTGCCAGCAGCTTAGGCCGAAACACTGAAGCTTTCTTT | CASSLGRNTEAFF
TRBJ1-1 | TRBV6-5 | . | . | TGTGCCAGCAGTTACTCGACCAGGAACACTGAAGCTTTCTTT | CASSYSTRNTEAFF
TRBJ2-2 | TRBV5-1 | . | . | TGCGCCAGCAGCGGGAGAGGGGCGGACACCGGGGAGCTGTTTTTT | CASSGRGADTGELFF
TRBJ1-3 | TRBV6-5 | . | . | TGTGCCAGCAGTTACGAGAACACCATATATTTT | CASSYENTIYF
TRBJ1-2 | TRBV14 | . | . | TGTGCCAGCAGCCAGTTCGGCAGGGACCACTATGGCTACACCTTC | CASSQFGRDHYGYTF
TRBJ1-4 | TRBV20-1 | . | . | TGCAGTGCTCAGGGGATTGAAAAACTGTTTTTT | CSAQGIEKLFF
TRBJ2-7 | TRBV10-3 | . | . | TGTGCCATCAGTGAGTCGCCCGGAGACCCCTACGAGCAGTACTTC | CAISESPGDPYEQYF
TRBJ1-3 | TRBV28 | . | . | TGTGCCAGCAGTTTATCGGCAGGGGGAAACACCATATATTTT | CASSLSAGGNTIYF
TRBJ1-2 | TRBV30 | . | medium-sized | TGTGCCTGCAGTCAGGGGAACTATGGCTACACCTTC | CACSQGNYGYTF
TRBJ1-1 | TRBV3-1/TRBV3-2 | . | once | TGTGCCAGCAGCCAAGGGACCGGAGGGAACACTGAAGCTTTCTTT | CASSQGTGGNTEAFF
TRBJ1-2 | TRBV5-1 | TRBD1 | . | TGCGCCAGCAGCTTGGGAGACAGGGCGCTAAACTATGGCTACACCTTC | CASSLGDRALNYGYTF
TRBJ2-2 | TRBV6-5 | . | . | TGTGCCAGCAGTTACTCGAAAGGGTTTGGCACCGGGGAGCTGTTTTTT | CASSYSKGFGTGELFF
TRBJ1-6 | TRBV5-6 | TRBD1 | few | TGTGCCAGCAGCTTGAGGTGGACAGGGGGGCACTCACCCCTCCACTTT | CASSLRWTGGHSPLHF
TRBJ1-2 | TRBV14 | TRBD1 | . | TGTGCCAGCAGCCGCACAGTGGGACAGTCTGGGTATGGCTACACCTTC | CASSRTVGQSGYGYTF
TRBJ2-7 | TRBV7-2 | TRBD2 | . | TGTGCCAGCAGCTACTTGGGAGGGTACGAGCAGTACTTC | CASSYLGGYEQYF
TRBJ1-2 | TRBV5-4 | . | . | TGTGCCAGCAGCTTTTCCAGAAACTATGGCTACACCTTC | CASSFSRNYGYTF
TRBJ2-1 | TRBV18 | . | . | TGTGCCAGCTCCCCGATTTATCGGGGGGCCCTAGCAGGGGAGCAGTTCTTC | CASSPIYRGALAGEQFF
TRBJ1-3 | TRBV5-1 | TRBD1 | . | TGCGCCAGCAGCTATGGGACAGAAGGAAACACCATATATTTT | CASSYGTEGNTIYF